This T cell receptor (beta chain) was obtained from a study of blood T cell repertoires in COVID-19. Only in-frame clones appear in the TCRdb table, and some are missing; sequencing was by immunoSEQ multiplex PCR. The data hold 140,000 to 150,000 clones, with around 80% observed a single time. The sample comprised peripheral blood. The sequence was obtained from a man aged 50 to 59 with acute or convalescent COVID-19.

This CDR3 reads CASSQDRASGGVYIETQYF. The CDR3, as DNA: TGTGCCAGCAGCCAAGATCGAGCTAGCGGGGGTGTTTATATAGAGACCCAGTACTTC. The V gene is TRBV4-2, the J gene TRBJ2-5, with 10 bases that match TRBD2. Trimming removed 0 bases from V and 4 bases from J; junction bases left unmatched: 14. Germline V gene data show CDR1 as LGHNA and CDR2 as YNFKEQ. CDR3 length: 19 residues.